This T cell receptor beta chain is from a study of cytomegalovirus exposure and HLA in healthy donors. Both 60 Vbeta primers and 13 Jbeta primers went into the PCR. This table comes from immunoSEQ multiplex PCR, and its TCRdb copy is limited to in-frame clones, with some not included. The sample consists of approximately 70,000 clones, about 73% of them appearing once. Germline CDR1 is SGHAT and CDR2 is FQNNGV. This CDR3 is built from 19 residues. Deletions cut 1 base from V and 7 bases from J, with 29 bases between. This clone was detected only a few times. The chain links TRBV11-2 to TRBJ2-7, with a possible D match to TRBD1 (5 bases). Sequenced input: PBMCs. The clonotype originates from a woman aged 45-59 years in good health and CMV-seropositive. The CDR3 region has the DNA TGTGCCAGCAGCTTAGTGTCGGATGTCGGGCTAAGTGGGGCTATAGAGCAGTACTTC. It encodes CASSLVSDVGLSGAIEQYF.